This T cell receptor (beta chain) was captured by sequencing in a study of shared clonotypes between healthy human individuals. In the study overall: With ages of 18 to 49, the donors were a couple of women and a few men.

The protocol was immunoSEQ multiplex PCR, while the TCRdb copy is restricted to in-frame clones and leaves out a portion. Here the sample spans 400,000 to 600,000 clones, roughly 83% being singletons. This CDR3 is built from 16 residues. Trimming shortened V by 5 bases and J by 3 bases, and 20 bases separated the two germline ends. CDR1 is MDHEN and CDR2 is SYDVKM in the germline V gene. A few counts support this clone. The sample consisted of PBMCs. The chain has TRBV28 and TRBJ2-7; no clear D. The clonotype was recovered from a woman aged 40 to 49 in good health. Some clones in this sample may be carry-over from other donors' samples. As DNA, the CDR3 is TGTGCCAGCAGTGCCTCGACGGCCGAGAGCCTCTACGAGCAGTACTTC. Residues: CASSASTAESLYEQYF.